The 18 T cell receptor beta chains listed next were all sequenced from one sample in a study of identical twins. TCRdb called the 5' RACE reads again in MiXCR, with one record for every CDR3 protein. In the table there are under 800,000 distinct CDR3 sequences, about 20% of which are singletons. The data were also submitted as part of a second study, on T cells expressing NK-cell markers.

What was sequenced was PBMCs. Receptors were obtained from a young woman in good health.

The chain combines TRBV10-3 with TRBJ2-2; no definite D call. V shed 7 bases and J shed 7 bases, with 7 bases lying between them. This CDR3 has 11 residues. The germline V gene has CDR1 ENHRY and CDR2 SYGVKD. CDR3 DNA: TGTGCCATCACTAGTGACGGGGAGCTGTTTTTT. Protein: CAITSDGELFF.

This clonotype was picked up a small number of times. The chain couples TRBV7-7 to TRBJ2-1; 11 bases agree with TRBD2. Germline V gene lookup returns CDR1 SSHAT and CDR2 FNYEAQ (reference sequence). This CDR3 region has 16 residues. The J segment lost 5 bases and the V segment lost 5 bases, leaving 8 bases of the junction unmatched. The CDR3 nucleotides read TGTGCCAGCAGCAGTACTAGCGGGAGTAAAAACAATGAGCAGTTCTTC. This encodes CASSSTSGSKNNEQFF.

About this clonotype: It is likely a read error, because the conserved phenylalanine at the end of the CDR3 is missing. The chain carries TRBV10-3 and TRBJ2-7, with 7 bases matching TRBD2. J gave up 1 base and V 0 bases, and 6 bases lay outside the gene matches. This CDR3 region has 16 residues. Per the germline V gene, CDR1 is ENHRY and CDR2 is SYGVKD. The CDR3 sequence is CAISESGTKSSYEQYL. In nucleotides, the CDR3 is TGTGCCATCAGTGAGTCGGGGACTAAATCTTCCTACGAGCAGTACCTC.

This chain uses TRBV11-3 with TRBJ2-5; D gene ambiguous. The CDR3 sequence is 14 residues long. V shed 5 bases and J shed 5 bases, with 15 bases lying between them. Germline CDR1 and CDR2: SGHNT and YENEEA. Here the CDR3 DNA reads TGTGCCAGCAGCCCTACCGGGCCGAGGGAGACCCAGTACTTC. This encodes CASSPTGPRETQYF. The variable domain in full, completed from reference TRBV11-3 and TRBJ2-5, reads EAGVVQSPRYKIIEKKQPVAFWCNPISGHNTLYWYLQNLGQGPELLIRYENEEAVDDSQLPKDRFSAERLKGVDSTLKIQPAELGDSAVYLCASSPTGPRETQYFGPGTRLLVL.

This clonotype was counted only a few times. V gene TRBV29-1 combines with J gene TRBJ2-1; D not certain. V was pared by 3 bases and J by 5 bases, with 8 bases between. The germline V gene encodes CDR1 SQVTM and CDR2 ANQGSEA. The CDR3 sequence is 12 residues long. The CDR3: CSVEGRHNEQFF. CDR3 DNA: TGCAGCGTTGAGGGTCGGCACAATGAGCAGTTCTTC.

This clonotype was detected many times. The CDR3 region is CASSFPYNEQFF. The CDR3 DNA is TGTGCCAGCAGCTTCCCTTACAATGAGCAGTTCTTC. The chain employs TRBV7-2 and TRBJ2-1; D not certain. The CDR3 runs 12 residues. V shed 3 bases and J shed 4 bases, with 4 bases lying between them. Germline CDR1 reads SGHTA; CDR2 reads FQGNSA.

This clonotype was seen at least ten times. The rearrangement uses TRBV29-1 and TRBJ2-7; perhaps D is TRBD1 or TRBD2 (5 bases each). The CDR3 runs to 11 residues. The germline V and J ends were trimmed by 7 bases and 0 bases, with 7 bases remaining between them. CDR1 is SQVTM and CDR2 is ANQGSEA in the germline V gene. CDR3 loop: CSAGSSYEQYF. DNA of the CDR3: TGCAGCGCAGGGAGCTCCTACGAGCAGTACTTC.

The chain employs TRBV20-1 and TRBJ2-5; D call uncertain. The V and J ends lost 5 bases and 2 bases respectively, with 12 bases between them. This CDR3 has 13 amino acids. Germline CDR1 reads DFQATT; CDR2 reads SNEGSKA (reference sequence). The CDR3 spells CSAPGRRQETQYF. The CDR3 nucleotides are TGCAGTGCTCCTGGACGGAGACAAGAGACCCAGTACTTC.

This clonotype was recorded a few times. The chain links TRBV7-2 to TRBJ2-3; TRBD2 matches at 10 bases. CDR3 length equals 17 residues. V lost 1 base, J lost 5 bases, and 9 bases stayed unmatched. The germline CDR1 and CDR2 sequences are SGHTA and FQGNSA. The CDR3 here is CASSLVRAGGPGDTQYF. As DNA, the CDR3 is TGTGCCAGCAGCTTAGTTCGAGCGGGAGGGCCCGGAGATACGCAGTATTTT.

This clonotype came up many times. The V call is TRBV12-3 or TRBV12-4, the J call TRBJ2-2, with D perhaps TRBD1 (5 bases). V lost 6 bases and J lost 6, with 17 bases in between. The CDR3 totals 15 residues. The CDR3 reads CASSLLQGSSGELFF. As DNA, the CDR3 is TGTGCCAGCAGCCTACTCCAGGGTAGTTCCGGGGAGCTGTTTTTT.

There are a few counts of this clonotype. This chain connects TRBV12-3 or TRBV12-4 to TRBJ2-6; D is perhaps TRBD1 (6 bases). Trimming shortened V by 6 bases and J by 1 base, and 13 bases separated the two germline ends. The CDR3 spans 16 residues. CDR3 DNA sequence: TGTGCCAGCAGAGAGGACAGCTGGTCTGGGGCCAACGTCCTGACTTTC. Amino acids: CASREDSWSGANVLTF.

V gene TRBV12-3 or TRBV12-4 combines with J gene TRBJ2-5; D not certain. The V and J ends lost 6 bases and 0 bases respectively, with 11 bases between them. There are 14 residues in the CDR3. CDR3 nucleotide sequence: TGTGCCAGCAGCCTATACGGGTACCAAGAGACCCAGTACTTC. Translated, it gives CASSLYGYQETQYF.

This chain joins TRBV19 and TRBJ2-7, with D possibly being TRBD2 (5 bases). The V gene's germline CDR1 is LNHDA and CDR2 SQIVND (reference sequence). Trimming removed 7 bases from V and 2 bases from J, with 9 bases in between. This CDR3 is 12 amino acids long. The DNA of the CDR3 is TGTGCCAGTAAGGGAGATACCTACGAGCAGTACTTC. Protein product: CASKGDTYEQYF.

This clonotype showed up just a few times. The gene calls are TRBV12-3 or TRBV12-4 and TRBJ2-7; 9 nucleotides agree with TRBD1. V gave up 4 bases and J gave up 4 bases; unmatched junction bases: 8. The CDR3 loop spans 15 amino acids. CDR3 in amino acids: CASSSSGTGSYEQYF. Written as DNA, the CDR3 is TGTGCCAGCAGTTCTTCCGGGACAGGGTCTTACGAGCAGTACTTC.

This clonotype was recorded at least ten times. This chain links TRBV6-5 with TRBJ2-1; D may be TRBD2 (5 bases). The V gene's germline CDR1 is MNHEY and CDR2 SVGAGI. The length of the CDR3 is 13 residues. V lost 0 bases and J lost 8, with 8 bases in between. CDR3 in DNA: TGTGCCAGCAGTTACTCGGCTAGCCATGAGCAGTTCTTC. Residues: CASSYSASHEQFF.

CDR3 sequence reads: CSAKNSGRAYNEQFF. In DNA, the CDR3 is TGCAGTGCGAAGAATAGCGGGAGGGCCTACAATGAGCAGTTCTTC. The gene calls are TRBV20-1 and TRBJ2-1, with TRBD2 matching over 11 bases. CDR1 is DFQATT, CDR2 SNEGSKA, per germline (reference sequence). The CDR3 is 15 amino acids. The trim removed 6 bases at V and 2 bases at J, leaving 6 bases unmatched.

This clonotype was found a few times. The CDR3 here is CASSLTHVLTYEQYF. The CDR3 bases are TGTGCCAGCAGTTTAACGCACGTCCTCACCTACGAGCAGTACTTC. V usage is TRBV27 and J usage is TRBJ2-7; no clear D. This CDR3 contains 15 residues. Germline V gene lookup returns CDR1 MNHEY and CDR2 SMNVEV (reference sequence). V was cut by 2 bases and J by 2 bases, with 13 bases left in between.

The chain is built from TRBV5-1 and TRBJ2-7; 9 bases are shared with TRBD1. This CDR3 region has 16 residues. Germline values: CDR1 SGHRS, CDR2 YFSETQ. V gave up 5 bases and J gave up 1 base; unmatched junction bases: 10. CDR3 protein: CASRSPPGQGSYEQYF. CDR3 sequence (DNA): TGCGCCAGCAGATCTCCTCCGGGACAGGGATCCTACGAGCAGTACTTC.